The 21 T cell receptor beta chains in this list originate from one sample, sequenced in a study of graft-versus-host responses after intestinal transplantation. The data were produced by immunoSEQ multiplex PCR, yet TCRdb's version contains in-frame clones alone and is incomplete. This sample carries roughly 5,700 clones, roughly 80% of them seen once, and the ten largest clones take roughly 6.4%. Tissue from the graft was processed to free its intraepithelial and lamina propria lymphocytes. The sample consisted of ileum tissue, taken approximately 220 days after intestinal transplant. Receptors were obtained from a human patient who received an intestinal transplant, so some T cells may come from the graft donor.

The chain has TRBV7-3 and TRBJ1-5, with no clear D. V lost 5 bases and J lost 0, with 11 bases in between. From germline, CDR1 is SGHTA and CDR2 FQGTGA. This CDR3 region has 15 residues. DNA of the CDR3: TGTGCCAGCAGCCCTACTGAAACTAGCAATCAGCCCCAGCATTTT. It yields the protein CASSPTETSNQPQHF.

The chain recombines TRBV6-9 with TRBJ1-5; TRBD1 matches at 7 bases. V dropped 5 bases and J dropped 0; count of bases not matched to a gene: 7. There are 16 residues in the CDR3. Germline values: CDR1 MNHGY, CDR2 SVAAGI. CDR3 sequence: CASSPPTGISNQPQHF. The CDR3 DNA follows: TGTGCCAGCAGTCCTCCGACAGGGATTAGCAATCAGCCCCAGCATTTT.

The CDR3 region is CATSTSRVYPEAFF. The CDR3 region has the DNA TGTGCCACCAGCACGTCCAGGGTCTACCCTGAAGCTTTCTTT. V and J are TRBV15 and TRBJ1-1; TRBD1 is a possible D gene (5 bases). This CDR3 is 14 amino acids long. The V end lost 4 bases, the J end lost 6 bases, and 15 bases lay between the germline ends. Germline assignment: CDR1 LNHNV and CDR2 YYDKDF (reference sequence).

This rearrangement joins TRBV5-5 to TRBJ2-5; 9 bases agree with TRBD1. V dropped 4 bases and J dropped 5; count of bases not matched to a gene: 6. The CDR3 covers 14 residues. Germline values: CDR1 SGHKS, CDR2 YYEKEE (reference sequence). The CDR3 here is CASSGRDRVETQYF. CDR3 DNA sequence: TGTGCCAGCAGCGGACGGGACAGGGTTGAGACCCAGTACTTC.

This sequence joins TRBV6-1 and TRBJ1-3; D is ambiguous. V shed 7 bases and J shed 0 bases, with 13 bases lying between them. The germline CDR1 and CDR2 sequences are MNHNS and SASEGT. The CDR3 length is 15 residues. In DNA form, the CDR3 reads TGTGCCAGCACACCGAGGGTTGACTCTGGAAACACCATATATTTT. Its translation is CASTPRVDSGNTIYF.

The chain carries TRBV28 and TRBJ2-5; no reliable D call. Trimming removed 2 bases from V and 8 bases from J, with 15 bases in between. Germline values: CDR1 MDHEN, CDR2 SYDVKM. The CDR3 has 14 residues. CDR3 residues: CASSLGRPEDTQYF. CDR3 nucleotides: TGTGCCAGCAGTTTAGGACGGCCTGAGGACACCCAGTACTTC. The full variable domain, rest sourced from reference TRBV28 and TRBJ2-5, is DVKVTQSSRYLVKRTGEKVFLECVQDMDHENMFWYRQDPGLGLRLIYFSYDVKMKEKGDIPEGYSVSREKKERFSLILESASTNQTSMYLCASSLGRPEDTQYFGPGTRLLVL.

The rearrangement links TRBV29-1 to TRBJ1-2, with 9 bases aligning to TRBD1. CDR1 is SQVTM and CDR2 is ANQGSEA in the germline V gene. The CDR3 runs 13 residues. The trim removed 3 bases at V and 7 bases at J, leaving 6 bases unmatched. The chain's CDR3 is CSVEFTGGRGYTF. The CDR3, as DNA: TGCAGCGTTGAGTTTACAGGGGGCCGTGGCTACACCTTC.

The chain is built from TRBV6-4 and TRBJ2-5, with D possibly matching TRBD1 (5 bases). The CDR3 contains 12 residues. Germline assignment: CDR1 MRHNA and CDR2 SNTAGT. V lost 4 bases and J 3 bases, leaving 6 bases between the germline ends. CDR3 bases: TGTGCCAGCAGTGGCAGGGAAGAGACCCAGTACTTC. Translation gives CASSGREETQYF.

This clone showed up just a few times. The CDR3 sequence: CASSSGTVNYGYTF. DNA of the CDR3: TGTGCCAGCAGCTCCGGGACTGTTAACTATGGCTACACCTTC. V is TRBV9 and J is TRBJ1-2; tentative D call: TRBD1 (5 bases). Germline V gene lookup returns CDR1 SGDLS and CDR2 YYNGEE. This CDR3 comprises 14 residues. Deletions cut 4 bases from V and 1 base from J, with 11 bases between.

This clone was seen a handful of times. The genes are TRBV7-6 and TRBJ1-2; 11 bases are shared with TRBD1. CDR3 length: 13 residues. The trim removed 1 base at V and 10 bases at J, leaving 2 bases unmatched. Germline CDR1 reads SGHVS; CDR2 reads FNYEAQ. CDR3: CASSLGTGGAYTF. The CDR3 DNA reads TGTGCCAGCAGCTTAGGGACAGGGGGCGCCTACACCTTC. Together with reference TRBV7-6 and TRBJ1-2, the CDR3 gives the full variable domain: GAGVSQSPRYKVTKRGQDVALRCDPISGHVSLYWYRQALGQGPEFLTYFNYEAQQDKSGLPNDRFSAERPEGSISTLTIQRTEQRDSAMYRCASSLGTGGAYTFGSGTRLTVV.

This clone was counted a few times. V usage is TRBV19 and J usage is TRBJ1-2; 9 bases line up with TRBD1. The CDR3 is made up of 18 amino acids. The trim removed 0 bases at V and 3 bases at J, leaving 11 bases unmatched. The germline V gene has CDR1 LNHDA and CDR2 SQIVND (reference sequence). The CDR3 loop reads CASSIDQFGGQGYYGYTF. CDR3 DNA: TGTGCCAGTAGTATAGATCAATTCGGCGGACAGGGGTACTATGGCTACACCTTC. The variable domain in full, with the rest retrieved from reference TRBV19 and TRBJ1-2, is DGGITQSPKYLFRKEGQNVTLSCEQNLNHDAMYWYRQDPGQGLRLIYYSQIVNDFQKGDIAEGYSVSREKKESFPLTVTSAQKNPTAFYLCASSIDQFGGQGYYGYTFGSGTRLTVV.

Points on this clone: The same CDR3 is also encoded by other DNA sequences in this sample. The chain uses TRBV27 and TRBJ2-6; D uncertain. The CDR3 has 14 residues. V was trimmed by 6 bases and J by 0 bases, leaving 6 bases between them. Germline V lookup: CDR1 MNHEY, CDR2 SMNVEV (reference sequence). In DNA, the CDR3 is TGTGCCAGCAGACAGACCTCTGGGGCCAACGTCCTGACTTTC. Translation gives CASRQTSGANVLTF.

The table lists this clone with a few counts. The chain recombines TRBV2 with TRBJ2-1, with 8 bases identical to TRBD2. Trimming cost V 2 bases and J 3 bases; bases outside gene matches: 3. The germline gives CDR1 SNHLY, CDR2 FYNNEI. CDR3 length: 15 residues. CDR3 sequence: CASSERGGDYNEQFF. For the CDR3, the DNA is TGTGCCAGCAGTGAACGGGGGGGGGACTACAATGAGCAGTTCTTC.

The chain combines TRBV6-1 with TRBJ2-1; 9 bases map to TRBD2. The CDR3 is 18 amino acids. Trimming cost V 0 bases and J 7 bases; bases outside gene matches: 13. Germline CDR1 and CDR2: MNHNS and SASEGT. CDR3 sequence: CASSEAPAGGRVGNEQFF. For the CDR3, the DNA is TGTGCCAGCAGTGAAGCGCCTGCGGGGGGGCGAGTGGGGAATGAGCAGTTCTTC.

As to this clone: This sample also contains other DNA sequences that code for the same CDR3. J is TRBJ1-6 and V is TRBV10-2; D unclear. The CDR3 sequence is 14 residues long. V lost 2 bases, J lost 3 bases, and 5 bases lay in between. The V gene's germline CDR1 is WSHSY and CDR2 SAAADI. The CDR3 sequence: CASSEQNYNSPLHF. The CDR3 nucleotides are TGCGCCAGCAGTGAGCAAAACTATAATTCACCCCTCCACTTT.

Regarding this clone: Mismatch with germline at one junction end may stem from a read error. The V and J genes are TRBV29-1 and TRBJ2-6; possible D gene TRBD1, 7 bases. The CDR3 is 15 residues long. Germline CDR1 reads SQVTM; CDR2 reads ANQGSEA. The chain's CDR3 is CSVEIQGGGPNVLTF. CDR3 DNA: TGCAGCGTTGAAATCCAGGGGGGTGGGCCCAACGTCCTGACTTTC.

The V gene is TRBV6-9, the J gene TRBJ1-5; the D is unclear. With 6 bases removed from V and 1 base from J, the gap between germline ends came to 10 bases. Germline V gives CDR1 MNHGY, CDR2 SVAAGI. The length of the CDR3 is 14 residues. As DNA, the CDR3 is TGTGCCAGCAGCTTCGGGGAGAGCAATCAGCCCCAGCATTTT. This codes for CASSFGESNQPQHF.

The V gene is TRBV5-8, the J gene TRBJ2-7; D may be TRBD2 (6 bases). This CDR3 is 14 amino acids long. Germline V gene data show CDR1 as SGHTS and CDR2 as YDEGEE. Trimming took 1 base from V and 2 from J, leaving 10 bases between them. The CDR3 DNA reads TGTGCCAGCAGCTTGTGGGCGGGGCCCTACGAGCAGTACTTC. It yields the protein CASSLWAGPYEQYF. Variable domain in full (rest from reference TRBV5-8 and TRBJ2-7): EAGVTQSPTHLIKTRGQQATLRCSPISGHTSVYWYQQALGLGLQFLLWYDEGEERNRGNFPPRFSGRQFPNYSSELNVNALELEDSALYLCASSLWAGPYEQYFGPGTRLTVT.

In this sample, this clone turned up once. This sequence joins TRBV6-9 and TRBJ1-2; TRBD1 is a possible D gene (6 bases). The V gene lost 7 bases and the J gene lost 4 bases, with 16 bases spanning the gap. CDR1 and CDR2 (germline): MNHGY, SVAAGI. CDR3 length: 14 residues. CDR3 sequence (DNA): TGTGCCAGCAATCCTCCAGGGGAACTCTATGGCTACACCTTC. This translates into CASNPPGELYGYTF.

The chain employs TRBV7-2 and TRBJ2-5; no reliable D call. The germline CDR1 and CDR2 sequences are SGHTA and FQGNSA. The CDR3 is made up of 17 amino acids. Deletions cut 2 bases from V and 1 base from J, with 17 bases between. This chain's CDR3 is CASSLRRNGLSQETQYF. The CDR3 DNA sequence: TGTGCCAGCAGCTTAAGAAGGAATGGGTTGAGCCAAGAGACCCAGTACTTC.

This clone turned up a few times. The V and J genes are TRBV20-1 and TRBJ1-4; D gene unclear. Germline assignment: CDR1 DFQATT and CDR2 SNEGSKA (reference sequence). This CDR3 contains 11 residues. Trimming pared 4 bases from V and 8 bases from J, leaving 8 bases between. For the CDR3, the DNA is TGCAGTGCTATTTCCTTGGAAAAACTGTTTTTT. Protein: CSAISLEKLFF.